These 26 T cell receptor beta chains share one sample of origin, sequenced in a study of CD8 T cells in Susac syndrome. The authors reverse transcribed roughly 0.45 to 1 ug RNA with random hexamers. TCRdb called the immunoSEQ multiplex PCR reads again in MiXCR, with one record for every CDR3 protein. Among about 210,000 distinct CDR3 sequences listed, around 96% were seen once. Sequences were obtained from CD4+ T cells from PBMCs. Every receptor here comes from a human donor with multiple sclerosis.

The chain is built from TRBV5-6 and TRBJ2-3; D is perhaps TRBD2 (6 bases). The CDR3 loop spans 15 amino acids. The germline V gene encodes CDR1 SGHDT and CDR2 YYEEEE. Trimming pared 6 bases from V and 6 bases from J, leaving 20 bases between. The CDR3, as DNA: TGTGCCAGCACCGAAGGGAAGGGAGGCATCGATACGCAGTATTTT. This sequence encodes CASTEGKGGIDTQYF.

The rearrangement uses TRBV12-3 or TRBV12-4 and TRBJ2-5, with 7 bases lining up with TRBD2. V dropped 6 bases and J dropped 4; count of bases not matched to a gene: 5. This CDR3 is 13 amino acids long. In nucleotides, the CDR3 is TGTGCCAGCAGGATGGGGAGGGGAGAGACCCAGTACTTC. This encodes CASRMGRGETQYF.

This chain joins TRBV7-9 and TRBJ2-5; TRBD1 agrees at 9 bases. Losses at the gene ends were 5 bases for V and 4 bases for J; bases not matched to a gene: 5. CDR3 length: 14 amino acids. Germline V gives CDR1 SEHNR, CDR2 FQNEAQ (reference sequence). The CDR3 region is CASSRDRASETQYF. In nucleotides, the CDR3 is TGTGCCAGCAGCCGGGACAGGGCTTCAGAGACCCAGTACTTC.

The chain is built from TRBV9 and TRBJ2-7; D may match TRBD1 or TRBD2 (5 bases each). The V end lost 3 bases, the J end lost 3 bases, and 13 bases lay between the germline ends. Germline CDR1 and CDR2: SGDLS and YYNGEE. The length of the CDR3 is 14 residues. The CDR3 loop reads CASSASGTVYEQYF. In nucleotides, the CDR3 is TGTGCCAGCAGCGCTTCAGGGACCGTCTACGAGCAGTACTTC.

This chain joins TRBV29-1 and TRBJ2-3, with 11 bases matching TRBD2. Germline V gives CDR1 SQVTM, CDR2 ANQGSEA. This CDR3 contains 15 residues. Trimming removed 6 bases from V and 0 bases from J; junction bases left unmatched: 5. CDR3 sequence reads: CSVAIAGGSTDTQYF. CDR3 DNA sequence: TGCAGCGTCGCGATAGCGGGAGGGAGCACAGATACGCAGTATTTT.

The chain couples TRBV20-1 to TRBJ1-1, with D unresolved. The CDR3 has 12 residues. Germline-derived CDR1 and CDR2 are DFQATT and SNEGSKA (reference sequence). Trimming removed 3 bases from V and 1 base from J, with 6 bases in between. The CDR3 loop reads CSARGANTEAFF. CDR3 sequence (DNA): TGCAGTGCTAGGGGAGCGAACACTGAAGCTTTCTTT.

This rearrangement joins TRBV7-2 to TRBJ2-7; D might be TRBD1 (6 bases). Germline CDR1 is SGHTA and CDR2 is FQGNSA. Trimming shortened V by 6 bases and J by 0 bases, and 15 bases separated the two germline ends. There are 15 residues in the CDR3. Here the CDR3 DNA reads TGTGCCAGCAGACTAGACAGGCAGAGCTCCTACGAGCAGTACTTC. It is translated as CASRLDRQSSYEQYF.

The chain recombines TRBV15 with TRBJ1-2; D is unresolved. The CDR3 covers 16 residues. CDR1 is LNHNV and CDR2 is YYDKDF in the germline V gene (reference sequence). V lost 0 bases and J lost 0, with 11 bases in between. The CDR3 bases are TGTGCCACCAGCAGAGAATTATACAGAGCTAACTATGGCTACACCTTC. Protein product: CATSRELYRANYGYTF.

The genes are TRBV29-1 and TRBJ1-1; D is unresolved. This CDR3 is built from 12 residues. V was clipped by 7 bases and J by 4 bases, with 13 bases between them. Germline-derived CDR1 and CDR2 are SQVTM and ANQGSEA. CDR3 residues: CSGEGLATEAFF. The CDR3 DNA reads TGCAGCGGGGAGGGCTTGGCCACTGAAGCTTTCTTT. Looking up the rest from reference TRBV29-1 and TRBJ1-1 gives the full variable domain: SAVISQKPSRDICQRGTSLTIQCQVDSQVTMMFWYRQQPGQSLTLIATANQGSEATYESGFVIDKFPISRPNLTFSTLTVSNMSPEDSSIYLCSGEGLATEAFFGQGTRLTVV.

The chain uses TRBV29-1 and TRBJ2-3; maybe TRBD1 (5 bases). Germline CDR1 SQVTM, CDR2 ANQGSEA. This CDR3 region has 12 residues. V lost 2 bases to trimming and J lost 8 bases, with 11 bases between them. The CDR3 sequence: CSVELGAATQYF. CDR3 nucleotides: TGCAGCGTTGAATTAGGGGCGGCTACGCAGTATTTT.

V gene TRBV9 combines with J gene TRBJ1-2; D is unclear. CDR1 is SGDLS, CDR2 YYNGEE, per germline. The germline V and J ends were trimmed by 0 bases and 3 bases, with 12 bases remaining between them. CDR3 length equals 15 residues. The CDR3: CASSVESSDHYGYTF. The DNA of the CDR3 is TGTGCCAGCAGCGTAGAATCGTCAGACCACTATGGCTACACCTTC.

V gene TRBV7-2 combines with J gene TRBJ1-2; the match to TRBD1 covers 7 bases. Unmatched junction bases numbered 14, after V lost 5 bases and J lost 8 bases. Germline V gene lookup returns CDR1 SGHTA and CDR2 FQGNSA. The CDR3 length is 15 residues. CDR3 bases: TGTGCCAGCAGCCCTAAAGGTTCGGGACAGTCAGGCTACACCTTC. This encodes CASSPKGSGQSGYTF. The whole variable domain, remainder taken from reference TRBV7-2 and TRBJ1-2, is GAGVSQSPSNKVTEKGKDVELRCDPISGHTALYWYRQSLGQGLEFLIYFQGNSAPDKSGLPSDRFSAERTGGSVSTLTIQRTQQEDSAVYLCASSPKGSGQSGYTFGSGTRLTVV.

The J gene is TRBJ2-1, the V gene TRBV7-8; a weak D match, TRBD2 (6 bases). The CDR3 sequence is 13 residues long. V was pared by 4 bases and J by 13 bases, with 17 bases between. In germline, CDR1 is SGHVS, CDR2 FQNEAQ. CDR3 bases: TGTGCCAGCAGCTCCACCGGGACTCCGTCACAGTTCTTC. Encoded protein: CASSSTGTPSQFF.

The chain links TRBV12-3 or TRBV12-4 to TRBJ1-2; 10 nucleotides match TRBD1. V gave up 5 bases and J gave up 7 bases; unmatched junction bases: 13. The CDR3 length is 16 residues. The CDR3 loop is CASSPLPGQGKGGYTF. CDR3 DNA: TGTGCCAGCAGTCCGCTCCCGGGACAGGGGAAAGGTGGCTACACCTTC.

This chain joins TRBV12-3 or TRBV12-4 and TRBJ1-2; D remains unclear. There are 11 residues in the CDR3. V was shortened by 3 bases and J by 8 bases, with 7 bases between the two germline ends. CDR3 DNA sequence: TGTGCCAGCAGTTTGGCTGCCGGCTACACCTTC. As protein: CASSLAAGYTF.

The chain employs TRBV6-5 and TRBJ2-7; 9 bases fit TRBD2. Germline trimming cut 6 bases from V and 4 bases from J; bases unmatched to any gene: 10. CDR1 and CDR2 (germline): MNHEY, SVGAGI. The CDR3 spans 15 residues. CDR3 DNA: TGTGCCAGCAGCATCACCGCGGGGGGGCCATACGAGCAGTACTTC. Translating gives CASSITAGGPYEQYF.

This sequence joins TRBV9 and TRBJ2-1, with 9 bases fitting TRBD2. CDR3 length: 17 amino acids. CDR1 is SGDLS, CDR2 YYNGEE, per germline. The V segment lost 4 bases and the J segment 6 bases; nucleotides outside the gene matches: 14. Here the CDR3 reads CASSPRLAVRGGNEQFF. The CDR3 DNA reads TGTGCCAGCAGCCCCCGGTTAGCGGTGCGGGGGGGCAATGAGCAGTTCTTC.

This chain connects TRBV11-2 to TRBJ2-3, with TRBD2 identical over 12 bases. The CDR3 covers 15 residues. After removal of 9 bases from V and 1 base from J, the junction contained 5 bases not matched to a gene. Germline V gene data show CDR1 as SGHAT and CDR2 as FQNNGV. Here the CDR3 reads CASGWTSGGTDTQYF. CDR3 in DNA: TGTGCCAGTGGGTGGACTAGCGGGGGCACAGATACGCAGTATTTT.

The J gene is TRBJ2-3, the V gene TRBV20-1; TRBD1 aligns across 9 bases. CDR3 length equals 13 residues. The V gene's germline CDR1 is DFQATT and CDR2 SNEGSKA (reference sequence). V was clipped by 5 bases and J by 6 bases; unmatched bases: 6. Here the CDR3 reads CSAGGQGDDTQYF. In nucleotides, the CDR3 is TGCAGTGCTGGGGGACAGGGCGACGATACGCAGTATTTT.

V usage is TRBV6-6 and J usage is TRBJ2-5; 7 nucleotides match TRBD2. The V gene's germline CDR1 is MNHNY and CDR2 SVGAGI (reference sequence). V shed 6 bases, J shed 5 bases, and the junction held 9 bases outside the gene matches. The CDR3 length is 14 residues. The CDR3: CASSFTLGGETQYF. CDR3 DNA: TGTGCCAGCAGCTTCACCTTGGGGGGGGAGACCCAGTACTTC.

For the CDR3, the DNA is TGTGCCACCAGCAGAGGTGGGGGTAAATCGGATGGCTACACCTTC. Protein product: CATSRGGGKSDGYTF. The genes are TRBV15 and TRBJ1-2; weak D call: TRBD1 (5 bases). The CDR3 sequence is 15 residues long. CDR1 and CDR2 from the germline V gene are LNHNV and YYDKDF (reference sequence). V was trimmed by 1 base and J by 6 bases, leaving 15 bases between them.

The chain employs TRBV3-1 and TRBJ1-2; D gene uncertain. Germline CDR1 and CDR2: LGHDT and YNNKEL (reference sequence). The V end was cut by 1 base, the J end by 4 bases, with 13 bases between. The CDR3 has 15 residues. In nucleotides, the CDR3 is TGTGCCAGCAGCCAAGCATCTGGCACAAGCTATGGCTACACCTTC. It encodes CASSQASGTSYGYTF.

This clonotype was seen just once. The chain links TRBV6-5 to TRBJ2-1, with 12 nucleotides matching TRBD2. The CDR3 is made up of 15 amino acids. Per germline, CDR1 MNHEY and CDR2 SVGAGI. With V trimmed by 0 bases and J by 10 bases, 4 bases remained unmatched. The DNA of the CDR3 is TGTGCCAGCAGTTACTCCGGACTAGCGGGAAGGGAGCAGTTCTTC. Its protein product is CASSYSGLAGREQFF.

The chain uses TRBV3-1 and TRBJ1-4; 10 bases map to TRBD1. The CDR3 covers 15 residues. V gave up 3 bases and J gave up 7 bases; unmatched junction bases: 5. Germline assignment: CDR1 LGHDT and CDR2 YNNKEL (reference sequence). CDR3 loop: CASSQTGGLREKLFF. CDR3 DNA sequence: TGTGCCAGCAGCCAGACAGGGGGCCTACGTGAAAAACTGTTTTTT.

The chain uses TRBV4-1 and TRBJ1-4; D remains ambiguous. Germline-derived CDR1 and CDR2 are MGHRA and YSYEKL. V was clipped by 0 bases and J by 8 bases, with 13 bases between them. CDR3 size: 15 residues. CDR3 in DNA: TGCGCCAGCAGCCAAGAGGGAACTAAAGACGAAAAACTGTTTTTT. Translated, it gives CASSQEGTKDEKLFF.

This chain's CDR3 is CASSPGLAGLFAYEQYF. For the CDR3, the DNA is TGTGCCAGCAGCCCGGGACTAGCGGGCCTCTTTGCCTACGAGCAGTACTTC. V gene TRBV3-1 combines with J gene TRBJ2-7; 12 bases are shared with TRBD2. The CDR3 loop spans 17 amino acids. From germline, CDR1 is LGHDT and CDR2 YNNKEL (reference sequence). V was clipped by 4 bases and J by 2 bases; unmatched bases: 9.